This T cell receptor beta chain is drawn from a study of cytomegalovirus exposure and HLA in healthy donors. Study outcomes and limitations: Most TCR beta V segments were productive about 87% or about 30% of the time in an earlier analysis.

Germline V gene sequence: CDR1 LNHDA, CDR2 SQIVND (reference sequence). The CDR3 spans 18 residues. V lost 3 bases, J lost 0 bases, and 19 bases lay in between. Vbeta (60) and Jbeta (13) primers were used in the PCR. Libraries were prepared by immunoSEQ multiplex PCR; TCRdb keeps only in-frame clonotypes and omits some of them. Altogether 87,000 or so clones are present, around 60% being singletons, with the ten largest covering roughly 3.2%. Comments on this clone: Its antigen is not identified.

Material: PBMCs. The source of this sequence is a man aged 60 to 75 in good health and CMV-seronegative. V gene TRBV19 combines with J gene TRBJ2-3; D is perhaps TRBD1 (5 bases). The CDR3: CASSMGCYRFTSTDTQYF. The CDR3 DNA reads TGTGCCAGTAGTATGGGGTGTTACAGGTTTACTAGCACAGATACGCAGTATTTT.